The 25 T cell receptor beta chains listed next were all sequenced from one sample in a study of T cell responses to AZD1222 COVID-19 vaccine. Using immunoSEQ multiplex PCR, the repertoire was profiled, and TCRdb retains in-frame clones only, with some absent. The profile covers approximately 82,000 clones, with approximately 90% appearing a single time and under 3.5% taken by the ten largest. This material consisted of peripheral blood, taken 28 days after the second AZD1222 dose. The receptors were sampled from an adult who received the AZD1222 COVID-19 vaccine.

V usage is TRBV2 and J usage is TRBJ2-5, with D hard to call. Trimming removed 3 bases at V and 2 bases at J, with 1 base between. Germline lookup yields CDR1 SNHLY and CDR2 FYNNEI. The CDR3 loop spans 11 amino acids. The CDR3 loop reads CASSEQETQYF. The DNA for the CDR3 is TGTGCCAGCAGTGAGCAAGAGACCCAGTACTTC.

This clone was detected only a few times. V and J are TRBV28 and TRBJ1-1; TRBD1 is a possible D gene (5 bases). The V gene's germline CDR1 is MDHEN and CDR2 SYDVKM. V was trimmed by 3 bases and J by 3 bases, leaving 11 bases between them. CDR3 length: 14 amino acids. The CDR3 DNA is TGTGCCAGCAGTTTGCAGGGAGTGCACACTGAAGCTTTCTTT. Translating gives CASSLQGVHTEAFF.

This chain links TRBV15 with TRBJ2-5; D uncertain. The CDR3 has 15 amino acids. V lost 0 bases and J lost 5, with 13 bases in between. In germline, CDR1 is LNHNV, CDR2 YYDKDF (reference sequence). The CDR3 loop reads CATSRDLALQETQYF. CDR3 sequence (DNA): TGTGCCACCAGCAGAGACTTGGCGCTTCAGGAGACCCAGTACTTC.

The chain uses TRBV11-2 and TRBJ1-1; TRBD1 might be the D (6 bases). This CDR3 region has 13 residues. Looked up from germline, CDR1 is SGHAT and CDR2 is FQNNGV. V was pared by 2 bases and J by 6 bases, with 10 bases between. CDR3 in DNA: TGTGCCAGCAGCTTAAACAGGGTTTCTGAAGCTTTCTTT. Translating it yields CASSLNRVSEAFF.

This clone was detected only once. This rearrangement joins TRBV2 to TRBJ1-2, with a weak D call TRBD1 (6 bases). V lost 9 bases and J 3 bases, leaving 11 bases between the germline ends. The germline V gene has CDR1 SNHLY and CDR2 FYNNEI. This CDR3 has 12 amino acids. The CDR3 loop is CARQGDDYGYTF. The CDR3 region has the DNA TGTGCCAGACAGGGAGATGACTATGGCTACACCTTC.

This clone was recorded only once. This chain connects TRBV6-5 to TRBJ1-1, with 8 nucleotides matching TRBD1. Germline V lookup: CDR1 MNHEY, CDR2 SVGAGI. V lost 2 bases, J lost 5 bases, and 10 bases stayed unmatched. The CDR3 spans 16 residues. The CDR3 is CASSYDNRGKGTEAFF. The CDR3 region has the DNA TGTGCCAGCAGTTACGATAACAGGGGGAAGGGGACTGAAGCTTTCTTT.

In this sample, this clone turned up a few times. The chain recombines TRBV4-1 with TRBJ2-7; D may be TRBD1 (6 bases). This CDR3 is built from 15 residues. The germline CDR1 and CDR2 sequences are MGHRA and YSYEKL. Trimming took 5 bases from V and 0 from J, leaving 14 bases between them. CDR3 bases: TGCGCCAGCAGCTCGCCGGGACAAAGCTCCTACGAGCAGTACTTC. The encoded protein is CASSSPGQSSYEQYF.

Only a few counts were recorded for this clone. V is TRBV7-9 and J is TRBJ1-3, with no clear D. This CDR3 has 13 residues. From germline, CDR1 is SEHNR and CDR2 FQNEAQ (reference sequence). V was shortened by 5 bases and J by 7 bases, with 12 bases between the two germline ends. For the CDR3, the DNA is TGTGCCAGCAGCCTCAGCGGCGGTAACACCATATATTTT. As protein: CASSLSGGNTIYF.

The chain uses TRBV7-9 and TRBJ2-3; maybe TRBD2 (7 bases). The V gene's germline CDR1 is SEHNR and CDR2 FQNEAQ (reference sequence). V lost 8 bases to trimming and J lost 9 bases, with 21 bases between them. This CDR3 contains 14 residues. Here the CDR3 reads CASSEGGGGGTQYF. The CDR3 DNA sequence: TGTGCCAGCTCCGAGGGAGGGGGAGGCGGGACGCAGTATTTT.

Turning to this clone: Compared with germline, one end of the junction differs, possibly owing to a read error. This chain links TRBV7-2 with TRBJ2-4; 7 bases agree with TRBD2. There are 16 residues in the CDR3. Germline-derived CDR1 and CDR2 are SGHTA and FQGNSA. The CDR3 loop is CASSLGAGEAENIQYF. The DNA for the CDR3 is TGTGCCAGCAGCTTAGGGGCGGGGGAAGCCGAAAACATTCAGTACTTC.

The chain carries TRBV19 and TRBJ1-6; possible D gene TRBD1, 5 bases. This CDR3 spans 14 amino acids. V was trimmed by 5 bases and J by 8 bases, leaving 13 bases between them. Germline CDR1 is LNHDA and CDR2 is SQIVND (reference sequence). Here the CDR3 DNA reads TGTGCCAGTAGTCCCTCACAGGATCATTCACCCCTCCACTTT. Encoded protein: CASSPSQDHSPLHF.

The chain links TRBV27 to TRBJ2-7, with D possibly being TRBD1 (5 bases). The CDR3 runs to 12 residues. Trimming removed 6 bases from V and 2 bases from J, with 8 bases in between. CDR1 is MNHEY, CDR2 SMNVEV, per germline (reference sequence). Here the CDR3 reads CASRDTAYEQYF. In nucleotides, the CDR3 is TGTGCCAGCAGGGACACGGCCTACGAGCAGTACTTC.

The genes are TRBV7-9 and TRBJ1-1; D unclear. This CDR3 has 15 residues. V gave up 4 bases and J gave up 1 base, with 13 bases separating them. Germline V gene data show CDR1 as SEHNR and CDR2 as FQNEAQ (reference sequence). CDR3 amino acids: CASSSSGRWNTEAFF. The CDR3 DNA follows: TGTGCCAGCAGCTCCTCCGGTAGGTGGAACACTGAAGCTTTCTTT.

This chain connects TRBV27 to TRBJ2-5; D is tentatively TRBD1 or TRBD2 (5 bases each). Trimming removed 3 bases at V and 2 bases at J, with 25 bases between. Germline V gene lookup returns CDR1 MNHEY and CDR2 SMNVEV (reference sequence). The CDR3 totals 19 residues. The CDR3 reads CASSFIGARALKAQETQYF. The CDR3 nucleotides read TGTGCCAGCAGTTTTATCGGGGCGCGGGCACTCAAGGCGCAAGAGACCCAGTACTTC.

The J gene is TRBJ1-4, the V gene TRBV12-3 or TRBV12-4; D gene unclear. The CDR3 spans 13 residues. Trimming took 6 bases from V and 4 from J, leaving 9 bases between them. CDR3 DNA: TGTGCCAGCAGCCCCGGACGTAATGAAAAACTGTTTTTT. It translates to CASSPGRNEKLFF.

In DNA form, the CDR3 reads TGTGCCAGCAGCCAAGAGGTAACGGGGGGCACTGAAGCTTTCTTT. It codes for CASSQEVTGGTEAFF. V and J are TRBV4-2 and TRBJ1-1; a possible D gene is TRBD1 (5 bases). V dropped 0 bases and J dropped 4 bases, with 12 bases sitting between them. CDR3 size: 15 residues. Germline values: CDR1 LGHNA, CDR2 YNFKEQ.

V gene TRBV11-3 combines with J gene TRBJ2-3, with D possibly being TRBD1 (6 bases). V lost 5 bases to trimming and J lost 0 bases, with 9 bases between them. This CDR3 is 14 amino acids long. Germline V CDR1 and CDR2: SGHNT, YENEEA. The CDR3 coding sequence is TGTGCCAGCAGCCGTGACAGGAGCACAGATACGCAGTATTTT. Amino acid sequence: CASSRDRSTDTQYF.

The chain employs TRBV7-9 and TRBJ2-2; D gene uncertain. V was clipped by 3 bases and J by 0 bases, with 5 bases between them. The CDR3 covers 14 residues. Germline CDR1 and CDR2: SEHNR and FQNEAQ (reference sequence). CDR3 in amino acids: CASSLMPNTGELFF. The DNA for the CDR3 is TGTGCCAGCAGCTTGATGCCGAACACCGGGGAGCTGTTTTTT.

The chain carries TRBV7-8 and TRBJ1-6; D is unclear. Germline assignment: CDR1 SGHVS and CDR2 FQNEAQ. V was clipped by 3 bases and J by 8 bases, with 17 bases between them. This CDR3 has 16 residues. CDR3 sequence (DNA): TGTGCCAGCAGCTTTGGTCGTCGGGGTACTGATTCACCCCTCCACTTT. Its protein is CASSFGRRGTDSPLHF.

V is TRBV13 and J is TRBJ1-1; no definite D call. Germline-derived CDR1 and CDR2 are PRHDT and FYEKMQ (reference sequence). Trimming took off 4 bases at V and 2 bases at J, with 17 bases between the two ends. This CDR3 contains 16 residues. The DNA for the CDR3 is TGTGCCAGCAGCTCCCGACTGAACACAGAAAACACTGAAGCTTTCTTT. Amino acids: CASSSRLNTENTEAFF.

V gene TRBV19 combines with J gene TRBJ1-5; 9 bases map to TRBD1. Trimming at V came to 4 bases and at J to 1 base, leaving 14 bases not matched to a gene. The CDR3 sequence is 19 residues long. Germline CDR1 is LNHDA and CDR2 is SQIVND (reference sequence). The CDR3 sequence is CASSRPSGQGSWSNQPQHF. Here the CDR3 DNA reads TGTGCCAGTAGTAGGCCCTCGGGACAGGGATCATGGAGCAATCAGCCCCAGCATTTT.

Here the CDR3 DNA reads TGTGCCTGGAGTGCCGGGACAGGGGGTCAGCCCCAGCATTTT. Translated, it gives CAWSAGTGGQPQHF. V and J are TRBV30 and TRBJ1-5; TRBD1 matches 11 bases. Germline V gene lookup returns CDR1 GTSNPN and CDR2 SVGIG (reference sequence). CDR3 length: 14 residues. With 1 base clipped from V and 6 bases from J, the junction kept 2 bases outside the gene matches. The full variable domain, completed using reference TRBV30 and TRBJ1-5, is SQTIHQWPATLVQPVGSPLSLECTVEGTSNPNLYWYRQAAGRGLQLLFYSVGIGQISSEVPQNLSASRPQDRQFILSSKKLLLSDSGFYLCAWSAGTGGQPQHFGDGTRLSIL.

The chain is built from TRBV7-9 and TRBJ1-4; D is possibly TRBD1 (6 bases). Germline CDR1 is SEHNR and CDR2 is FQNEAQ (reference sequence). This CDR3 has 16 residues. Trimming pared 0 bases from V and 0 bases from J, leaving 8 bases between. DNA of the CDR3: TGTGCCAGCAGCTTAGCAGGGGGGACAACTAATGAAAAACTGTTTTTT. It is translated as CASSLAGGTTNEKLFF.

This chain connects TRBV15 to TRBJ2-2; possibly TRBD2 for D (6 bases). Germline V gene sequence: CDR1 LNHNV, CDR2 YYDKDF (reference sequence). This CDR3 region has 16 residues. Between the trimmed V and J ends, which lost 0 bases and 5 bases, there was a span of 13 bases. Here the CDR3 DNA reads TGTGCCACCAGCAGAGAGGGGCGGGGAGATACCGGGGAGCTGTTTTTT. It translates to CATSREGRGDTGELFF.

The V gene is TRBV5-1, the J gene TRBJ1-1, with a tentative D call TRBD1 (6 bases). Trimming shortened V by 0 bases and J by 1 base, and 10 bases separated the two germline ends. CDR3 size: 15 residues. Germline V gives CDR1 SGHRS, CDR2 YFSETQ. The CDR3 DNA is TGCGCCAGCAGCTTGGCCCCCAGGGGGAACACTGAAGCTTTCTTT. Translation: CASSLAPRGNTEAFF.